A single sample gave rise to the 12 T cell receptor beta chains below, sequenced in a study of early T cells in non-severe SARS-CoV-2 infection. TCRdb used MiXCR to reprocess the 5' RACE reads, holding one entry per CDR3 protein. This table holds about 48,000 distinct CDR3 sequences, approximately 9.4% found once. Material for sequencing was whole blood. Every receptor here comes from an adult who was a healthcare worker with PCR-confirmed SARS-CoV-2 infection or an uninfected control (not recorded which).

This clonotype was detected ten times or more. V is TRBV7-3 and J is TRBJ2-2, with D unresolved. V shed 3 bases and J shed 7 bases, with 12 bases lying between them. The CDR3 length is 14 residues. Germline-derived CDR1 and CDR2 are SGHTA and FQGTGA. CDR3 sequence: CASSLMLSGGELFF. The DNA of the CDR3 is TGTGCCAGCAGCTTGATGCTGTCGGGCGGGGAGCTGTTTTTT.

This clonotype was picked up many times. This chain joins TRBV19 and TRBJ2-3; 8 nucleotides align to TRBD1. There are 15 residues in the CDR3. Germline V gene sequence: CDR1 LNHDA, CDR2 SQIVND (reference sequence). J was trimmed by 1 base and V by 7 bases; bases with no gene match: 7. CDR3 DNA: TGTGCCAGTAACACCCCAGGGGGCCGCACAGATACGCAGTATTTT. Translation: CASNTPGGRTDTQYF.

This clonotype was seen more than once but under ten times. This sequence joins TRBV5-4 and TRBJ2-7; 7 nucleotides align to TRBD2. This CDR3 comprises 16 residues. V trimming: 3 bases; J trimming: 2 bases; junction bases outside the gene matches: 11. The germline gives CDR1 SGHNT, CDR2 YYREEE (reference sequence). CDR3 amino acids: CASSSSRASGAYEQYF. Here the CDR3 DNA reads TGTGCCAGCAGCTCGTCCCGGGCTAGCGGCGCCTACGAGCAGTACTTC.

This clonotype has only a few counts. The chain has TRBV4-1 and TRBJ1-2; no clear D gene. CDR1 is MGHRA, CDR2 YSYEKL, per germline. V was clipped by 1 base and J by 0 bases, with 9 bases between them. This CDR3 comprises 15 residues. This chain's CDR3 is CASSQVAGANYGYTF. In DNA form, the CDR3 reads TGCGCCAGCAGCCAAGTGGCGGGAGCTAACTATGGCTACACCTTC.

This clonotype was counted a few times. This rearrangement joins TRBV20-1 to TRBJ2-3, with TRBD2 as a possible D gene (6 bases). The V end lost 0 bases, the J end lost 2 bases, and 12 bases lay between the germline ends. The length of the CDR3 is 15 residues. Germline V gene data show CDR1 as DFQATT and CDR2 as SNEGSKA (reference sequence). The CDR3 nucleotides are TGCAGTGCTAGAGATGCGGGGAACCCCACAGATACGCAGTATTTT. Translated: CSARDAGNPTDTQYF.

This clonotype has at least ten counts. The J gene is TRBJ2-7, the V gene TRBV28; 9 bases are shared with TRBD1. Germline V gene lookup returns CDR1 MDHEN and CDR2 SYDVKM. The CDR3 spans 16 residues. V trimming: 10 bases; J trimming: 3 bases; junction bases outside the gene matches: 16. This chain's CDR3 is CANGDLPGQGIYEQYF. For the CDR3, the DNA is TGTGCCAACGGAGACTTACCGGGACAGGGTATCTACGAGCAGTACTTC.

This chain links TRBV6-4 with TRBJ2-1; a possible D gene is TRBD2 (5 bases). V was shortened by 0 bases and J by 8 bases, with 17 bases between the two germline ends. CDR3 size: 16 residues. In germline, CDR1 is MRHNA, CDR2 SNTAGT. The DNA of the CDR3 is TGTGCCAGCAGTGACTCGATTGCTAGCTTTAGCGATGAGCAGTTCTTC. Protein sequence: CASSDSIASFSDEQFF.

This clonotype was seen ten or more times. The genes are TRBV7-9 and TRBJ2-1; unclear D gene. The V end was cut by 4 bases, the J end by 8 bases, with 18 bases between. This CDR3 is 15 amino acids long. CDR1 is SEHNR and CDR2 is FQNEAQ in the germline V gene (reference sequence). The CDR3 reads CASSSTRVGWDEQFF. The DNA for the CDR3 is TGTGCCAGCAGCTCTACTCGGGTAGGGTGGGATGAGCAGTTCTTC.

Ten or more counts support this clonotype. The rearrangement uses TRBV3-1 and TRBJ1-1, with TRBD1 identical over 7 bases. Germline CDR1 and CDR2: LGHDT and YNNKEL (reference sequence). The CDR3 is 15 amino acids. The trim removed 4 bases at V and 3 bases at J, leaving 8 bases unmatched. The CDR3 region has the DNA TGTGCCAGCAGCCGGCACAGGGGTAGGGACACTGAAGCTTTCTTT. Its protein is CASSRHRGRDTEAFF. The variable domain in full, completed from reference TRBV3-1 and TRBJ1-1, reads DTAVSQTPKYLVTQMGNDKSIKCEQNLGHDTMYWYKQDSKKFLKIMFSYNNKELIINETVPNRFSPKSPDKAHLNLHINSLELGDSAVYFCASSRHRGRDTEAFFGQGTRLTVV.

In its sample, this clonotype was seen a few times. V usage is TRBV6-5 and J usage is TRBJ1-2; tentatively, D is TRBD1 (5 bases). This CDR3 comprises 14 residues. CDR1 is MNHEY, CDR2 SVGAGI, per germline. Trimming shortened V by 6 bases and J by 4 bases, and 15 bases separated the two germline ends. Written as DNA, the CDR3 is TGTGCCAGCAGGCGGGACGGGAGATTCTATGGCTACACCTTC. Translating gives CASRRDGRFYGYTF.

This rearrangement joins TRBV28 to TRBJ2-7, with 7 bases aligning to TRBD1. Germline CDR1 and CDR2: MDHEN and SYDVKM. V lost 6 bases to trimming and J lost 0 bases; unmatched junction nucleotides: 8. The CDR3 loop spans 15 amino acids. CDR3 DNA sequence: TGTGCCAGCAGCACCGACAGGGAAGGCTCCTACGAGCAGTACTTC. This translates into CASSTDREGSYEQYF. Drawing the rest from reference TRBV28 and TRBJ2-7, the complete variable domain is DVKVTQSSRYLVKRTGEKVFLECVQDMDHENMFWYRQDPGLGLRLIYFSYDVKMKEKGDIPEGYSVSREKKERFSLILESASTNQTSMYLCASSTDREGSYEQYFGPGTRLTVT.

By share of the sample, this clonotype is medium-sized. J is TRBJ2-2 and V is TRBV28, with a tentative D call TRBD1 (5 bases). Trimming cost V 2 bases and J 2 bases, with 15 bases left between them. This CDR3 comprises 17 residues. Germline-derived CDR1 and CDR2 are MDHEN and SYDVKM. The CDR3 region has the DNA TGTGCCAGCAGTTTAGACAGACACGAAAAAAACACCGGGGAGCTGTTTTTT. Translating it yields CASSLDRHEKNTGELFF.